The clone carrying this T cell receptor (beta chain) has only a few counts. Per germline, CDR1 MNHEY and CDR2 SMNVEV (reference sequence). J gave up 0 bases and V 7 bases, and 6 bases lay outside the gene matches. There are 15 residues in the CDR3. The sample comes from a study of OX40 agonist ivuxolimab in advanced cancers. For the study at large: Patients were dosed intravenously with ivuxolimab at 0.01 to 10 mg/kg every 2 weeks.

Profiling relied on immunoSEQ multiplex PCR, and the TCRdb table lists in-frame clones only, not all of them. Of 57,000 or so clones in the sample, roughly 86% are singletons; the top ten hold about 3%. The specimen comprised CD4+ or CD8+ T cells sorted from blood, sampled in a trial of the OX40 agonist ivuxolimab. The TCR sequence derives from an adult with an advanced solid tumor such as melanoma, head and neck, liver or kidney cancer. This chain joins TRBV27 and TRBJ2-1; 7 bases are shared with TRBD1. The CDR3 region has the DNA TGTGCCAGCATCCCGACAGGGACCTCCTACAATGAGCAGTTCTTC. It translates to CASIPTGTSYNEQFF.